This T cell receptor (beta chain) was identified during a study of vaccination effects on CD4 cells after COVID-19. Regarding this clone: Antigen: not known.

Prior to sequencing, the ViraFEST assay stimulated PBMC with viral peptide pools, which expanded the antigen-specific CD4+ T cells. CD4+ T cell isolation took place after less than 13 days of culture. Clones were read by immunoSEQ multiplex PCR, and TCRdb kept only the in-frame ones, dropping some. The sample contains about 79,000 clones, around 70% of which appear only once. CDR3 length: 14 amino acids. Germline values: CDR1 MNHEY, CDR2 SVGAGI. Trimming removed 0 bases at V and 7 bases at J, with 12 bases between. The V gene is TRBV6-5, the J gene TRBJ2-5; no clear D. The TCR originated in a human donor who received a COVID-19 vaccine. The material sequenced was CD4+ T cells from PBMCs cultured with HCoV-229E spike peptides, taken before COVID-19 vaccination. The CDR3 DNA follows: TGTGCCAGCAGTTACTCAGGCAGCTTAGGGACCCAGTACTTC. It codes for CASSYSGSLGTQYF.